The next 18 T cell receptor beta chains were all read from a single sample in a study of blood T cell repertoires in COVID-19. Sequenced by immunoSEQ multiplex PCR; TCRdb stores in-frame clones only, minus some. This sample has around 150,000 clones, with approximately 78% found just once. Material for sequencing was peripheral blood. The receptors were sampled from a man in his fifties or sixties who had recovered from COVID-19.

The V gene is TRBV7-2, the J gene TRBJ1-2; D is ambiguous. Germline V gene sequence: CDR1 SGHTA, CDR2 FQGNSA. The CDR3 has 15 amino acids. V lost 2 bases, J lost 6 bases, and 16 bases lay in between. The CDR3 DNA follows: TGTGCCAGCAGCTTACAAATGTCGAGTGTGGATGGCTACACCTTC. Its translation: CASSLQMSSVDGYTF.

Comments on this clone: Other nucleotide sequences in the sample specify the same CDR3. The V and J genes are TRBV11-2 and TRBJ1-2; weak D call: TRBD1 (5 bases). The V gene's germline CDR1 is SGHAT and CDR2 FQNNGV. The CDR3 covers 13 residues. V dropped 5 bases and J dropped 3 bases, with 10 bases sitting between them. In DNA, the CDR3 is TGTGCCAGCAGCCTGGGGGGTGACTATGGCTACACCTTC. This encodes CASSLGGDYGYTF.

The chain combines TRBV18 with TRBJ1-5; D gene unclear. V was shortened by 2 bases and J by 4 bases, with 12 bases between the two germline ends. Germline V gene lookup returns CDR1 KGHSH and CDR2 LQKENI. This CDR3 comprises 15 residues. The CDR3 DNA sequence: TGTGCCAGCTCACCAGGCTCGGGGAGAAATCAGCCCCAGCATTTT. Residues: CASSPGSGRNQPQHF.

This chain uses TRBV6-5 with TRBJ2-7, with TRBD1 matching 10 bases. J was trimmed by 3 bases and V by 6 bases; bases with no gene match: 5. Germline V gene sequence: CDR1 MNHEY, CDR2 SVGAGI. The CDR3 has 14 amino acids. Written as DNA, the CDR3 is TGTGCCAGCAGATTGGACAGGGGGATCTACGAGCAGTACTTC. It yields the protein CASRLDRGIYEQYF.

This sequence joins TRBV25-1 and TRBJ2-7; weak D call: TRBD2 (6 bases). The length of the CDR3 is 11 residues. Trimming left V 3 bases short and J 12 bases short, with 12 bases between. Germline CDR1 reads MGHDK; CDR2 reads SYGVNS. For the CDR3, the DNA is TGTGCCAGCAGTGAGGGAGGTTTGCTGTACTTC. It encodes CASSEGGLLYF.

The rearrangement uses TRBV10-3 and TRBJ2-2, with a possible D match to TRBD2 (6 bases). The CDR3 totals 17 residues. Looked up from germline, CDR1 is ENHRY and CDR2 is SYGVKD. V shed 0 bases and J shed 6 bases, with 17 bases lying between them. The CDR3 DNA sequence: TGTGCCATCAGTGAGTCCGGAGGAGGGTCGGAGCCCGGGGAGCTGTTTTTT. Protein product: CAISESGGGSEPGELFF.

V is TRBV28 and J is TRBJ2-7; 7 nucleotides align to TRBD1. V gave up 6 bases and J gave up 1 base; unmatched junction bases: 6. This CDR3 comprises 14 residues. Germline V gene lookup returns CDR1 MDHEN and CDR2 SYDVKM. The CDR3 is CASRLSGQSYEQYF. Here the CDR3 DNA reads TGTGCCAGCAGACTCTCGGGACAGTCCTACGAGCAGTACTTC. Full variable domain (remainder filled in from reference TRBV28 and TRBJ2-7): DVKVTQSSRYLVKRTGEKVFLECVQDMDHENMFWYRQDPGLGLRLIYFSYDVKMKEKGDIPEGYSVSREKKERFSLILESASTNQTSMYLCASRLSGQSYEQYFGPGTRLTVT.

This chain uses TRBV27 with TRBJ1-6, with TRBD1 identical over 10 bases. Trimming removed 6 bases from V and 8 bases from J; junction bases left unmatched: 7. The CDR3 runs 15 residues. Looked up from germline, CDR1 is MNHEY and CDR2 is SMNVEV (reference sequence). The CDR3 region has the DNA TGTGCCAGCAGACGAGGGACAGGGGATTATTCACCCCTCCACTTT. Translated: CASRRGTGDYSPLHF.

This clone was counted only a few times. V usage is TRBV6-1 and J usage is TRBJ2-5, with 11 nucleotides matching TRBD2. V was clipped by 1 base and J by 1 base; unmatched bases: 5. This CDR3 has 17 amino acids. The germline CDR1 and CDR2 sequences are MNHNS and SASEGT. CDR3 bases: TGTGCCAGCAGTGAAGTGAGGACTAGCGGGCTCCAAGAGACCCAGTACTTC. It translates to CASSEVRTSGLQETQYF.

The chain couples TRBV5-1 to TRBJ2-5; D is perhaps TRBD1 (5 bases). Between the trimmed V and J ends, which lost 0 bases and 2 bases, there was a span of 17 bases. The CDR3 extends over 17 amino acids. Germline CDR1 SGHRS, CDR2 YFSETQ. The CDR3 here is CASSLGAGSGTQETQYF. The CDR3 bases are TGCGCCAGCAGCTTGGGCGCAGGGTCCGGTACACAAGAGACCCAGTACTTC.

J is TRBJ1-2 and V is TRBV28; 7 positions match TRBD1. Germline CDR1 reads MDHEN; CDR2 reads SYDVKM. There are 15 residues in the CDR3. J was trimmed by 3 bases and V by 8 bases; bases with no gene match: 12. The CDR3 here is CASQTPEGADYGYTF. CDR3 DNA sequence: TGTGCCAGCCAGACCCCCGAGGGGGCTGACTATGGCTACACCTTC.

The rearrangement uses TRBV4-3 and TRBJ2-6; no clear D. This CDR3 region has 16 residues. CDR1 and CDR2 from the germline V gene are LGHNA and YSLEER. V was trimmed by 0 bases and J by 0 bases, leaving 6 bases between them. CDR3 DNA: TGCGCCAGCAGCCAAGAATCGGGCTCTGGGGCCAACGTCCTGACTTTC. It translates to CASSQESGSGANVLTF.

V is TRBV27 and J is TRBJ2-7; D perhaps matches TRBD1 (6 bases). The CDR3 has 14 residues. The ends were cut back, 2 bases at V and 6 bases at J, with 14 bases in the middle. Germline V gene data show CDR1 as MNHEY and CDR2 as SMNVEV (reference sequence). CDR3 amino acids: CASSLTGWVTEQYF. Written as DNA, the CDR3 is TGTGCCAGCAGTTTAACAGGGTGGGTAACCGAGCAGTACTTC.

The V and J genes are TRBV7-3 and TRBJ2-2; TRBD1 agrees at 9 bases. The CDR3 totals 16 residues. In germline, CDR1 is SGHTA, CDR2 FQGTGA. Losses at the gene ends were 5 bases for V and 5 bases for J; bases not matched to a gene: 9. CDR3 nucleotide sequence: TGTGCCAGCAGCCCCACCGGGACAGGGTTGACCGGGGAGCTGTTTTTT. This sequence encodes CASSPTGTGLTGELFF.

This clone is a singleton in its sample. This chain connects TRBV14 to TRBJ2-7, with 7 bases matching TRBD2. Per germline, CDR1 SGHDN and CDR2 FVKESK. The CDR3 totals 16 residues. V was pared by 1 base and J by 2 bases, with 8 bases of the junction left unmatched. The CDR3 is CASSQGGRGSTYEQYF. In DNA, the CDR3 is TGTGCCAGCAGCCAAGGGGGTCGCGGGAGCACCTACGAGCAGTACTTC. The full variable domain, rest sourced from reference TRBV14 and TRBJ2-7, is EAGVTQFPSHSVIEKGQTVTLRCDPISGHDNLYWYRRVMGKEIKFLLHFVKESKQDESGMPNNRFLAERTGGTYSTLKVQPAELEDSGVYFCASSQGGRGSTYEQYFGPGTRLTVT.

This clone occurred a few times. The V and J genes are TRBV19 and TRBJ1-1; 8 nucleotides line up with TRBD1. The germline V gene encodes CDR1 LNHDA and CDR2 SQIVND (reference sequence). The V gene end was trimmed by 5 bases and the J gene end by 3 bases; junction bases not matched to a gene: 8. The CDR3 sequence is 15 residues long. The DNA for the CDR3 is TGTGCCAGTAGTCCCATCCAGGGGGCGGACACTGAAGCTTTCTTT. Translation: CASSPIQGADTEAFF.

The chain is built from TRBV7-9 and TRBJ1-1; TRBD1 might be the D (5 bases). Trimming pared 0 bases from V and 7 bases from J, leaving 9 bases between. The CDR3 is 13 amino acids. Germline CDR1 reads SEHNR; CDR2 reads FQNEAQ (reference sequence). CDR3 nucleotides: TGTGCCAGCAGCTTAGCCGGACAACTTGAAGCTTTCTTT. This encodes CASSLAGQLEAFF. The full variable domain, in which reference TRBV7-9 and TRBJ1-1 provide the parts outside the CDR3, is DTGVSQNPRHKITKRGQNVTFRCDPISEHNRLYWYRQTLGQGPEFLTYFQNEAQLEKSRLLSDRFSAERPKGSFSTLEIQRTEQGDSAMYLCASSLAGQLEAFFGQGTRLTVV.

The rearrangement uses TRBV30 and TRBJ2-1; TRBD1 is a possible D gene (6 bases). Trimming shortened V by 3 bases and J by 7 bases, and 16 bases separated the two germline ends. CDR3 size: 14 residues. Looked up from germline, CDR1 is GTSNPN and CDR2 is SVGIG (reference sequence). The CDR3 DNA is TGTGCCTGGAGCAGGGGAAGGCCCGGAAATGAGCAGTTCTTC. It translates to CAWSRGRPGNEQFF.